Detailed here is one TCR beta chain. No antigen is known for it. Per-base quality was not reported, and no clone a single base away is much larger than it. The source of the sample is a study of T cell responses to AZD1222 COVID-19 vaccine (dated by TCRdb to 2020 to 2023). For the wider study: TCR sequencing was performed for about 250 trial participants, of whom 200 to 210 were given two doses of AZD1222 and roughly 25 were given two doses of MenACWY control vaccine. Enrollment into the trials was organized by age into subgroups of 18-55, 56-69 and 70-plus years, and those subgroups contained roughly 150, 30 and 60 TCR-sequenced participants, respectively.

Overall study results and their limits: Reportedly, close to half of the unique spike-specific TCRs recognized epitopes lying outside the regions that are mutated in the B.1.351 and B.1.1.7 variants. The whole spike protein was spanned by vaccine-associated CD4 TCRs, and dominant responses were seen in regions 160-218 and 743-854. Because no samples from the day 14 peak response were available, repertoires could be characterized only after the peak T cell response. Most participants were white British and females outnumbered males, and the authors suggested that clonal diversity may have been underestimated. After two AZD1222 doses, both the breadth and the depth of spike-specific TCRs were significantly higher than at day 0 and than in MenACWY recipients. The 56-69-year group was small, and its depth increase did not reach significance, likely because of low power. Conclusions about previously exposed vaccinees are limited, since just a handful of AZD1222 recipients were seropositive for SARS-CoV-2 at baseline.

The CDR3 regions of human TCRbeta chains were analyzed by immunosequencing. The original pipeline was this. TCRs in the repertoires were matched against a reference library of SARS-CoV-2-specific TCRs that had been generated with the MIRA antigen-specificity platform. Breadth was defined as the fraction of unique TCRs that were SARS-CoV-2-associated, and depth was defined as the fraction of total T cells that were SARS-CoV-2-associated. Using the MIRA data, every spike-specific TCR was mapped to the spike region that the TCR reacted to and assigned to either a CD4 or a CD8 class. Log10-transformed breadth and depth values were compared by one-way ANOVA with Sidak's multiple comparisons tests. TCRdb took over this immuneACCESS table, retaining in-frame rearrangements with V and J assigned. Such tables are incomplete; in checked studies, under half of the missing clones stem from an unresolved V gene, and the remainder is unexplained. V and J calls and clone size are those listed in that table; D and trimming were worked out from the DNA. Present in this sample are fewer than 150,000 clones, 92% of which were seen just once. Jointly, the top ten make up under 9% of the sample.

This specimen's time point label, interpreted: about 28 days (+/-7) after the second vaccine dose. AZD1222 recipients with second doses at about 4 weeks or about 12 weeks were pooled, because spike-specific TCR depth and breadth did not differ between schedules. Samples from vaccinated people were obtained from the UK trials COV001 and COV002, which included a single-blind randomized controlled phase 2/3 trial of AZD1222 (ChAdOx1 nCoV-19) in healthy adults. For TCRbeta chain sequencing, PBMC samples from trial participants were taken at day 0 and at day 28 after the second dose. From the germline V gene, CDR1 is KGHDR and CDR2 is SFDVKD. Between the V and J ends, shortened by 0 bases and 4 bases respectively, the junction contains 12 bases. CDR3 length: 16 amino acids, cysteine to phenylalanine. The CDR3 DNA has 48 bases and is translated from base 1.

The V and J segments used are TRBV24-1 and TRBJ2-1; the D gene could be either TRBD1 or TRBD2, each agreeing at 5 bases. This TCR was recovered from an adult who received the AZD1222 COVID-19 vaccine. The sequencing used peripheral blood, collected 28 days after the second AZD1222 dose. The sequenced DNA: TGTGCCACCAGTGATTTGGGGCAGGGCGGGTACAATGAGCAGTTCTTC. The resulting protein is CATSDLGQGGYNEQFF.